This entry concerns a single TCR beta chain. Its antigen remains unknown. Losses at the gene ends were 2 bases for V and 8 bases for J; bases not matched to a gene: 8. Germline-derived CDR1 and CDR2 are PRHDT and FYEKMQ (reference sequence). CDR3 length: 15 residues. 60 Vbeta and 13 Jbeta primers were used in PCR. Profiled with immunoSEQ multiplex PCR; TCRdb holds only in-frame clones, not every one. The profile covers more than 95,000 clones, with roughly three fifths appearing a single time and around 3.5% taken by the ten largest. The data originate from a study of cytomegalovirus exposure and HLA in healthy donors. Study details: An earlier analysis found 117 million unique TCR beta sequences from about 179 million T cells. Assignment to the Caucasian-associated ancestry cluster applied to approximately 79% of the roughly 410 genotyped donors.

Findings and caveats of the study: TRBV6-2, TRBV6-3 and some other V segments were unresolvable in 87-base-pair reads. Several of the most significant clusters appeared, in a later analysis, to be linked to common viral pathogens.

The chain recombines TRBV13 with TRBJ1-2; 10 bases fit TRBD1. The sequenced material came from PBMCs. The TCR originated in a man in his fifties or sixties in good health and CMV-seronegative. CDR3 sequence reads: CASSLSRQGAGGYTF. CDR3 DNA sequence: TGTGCCAGCAGCTTATCCAGACAGGGGGCGGGAGGCTACACCTTC.